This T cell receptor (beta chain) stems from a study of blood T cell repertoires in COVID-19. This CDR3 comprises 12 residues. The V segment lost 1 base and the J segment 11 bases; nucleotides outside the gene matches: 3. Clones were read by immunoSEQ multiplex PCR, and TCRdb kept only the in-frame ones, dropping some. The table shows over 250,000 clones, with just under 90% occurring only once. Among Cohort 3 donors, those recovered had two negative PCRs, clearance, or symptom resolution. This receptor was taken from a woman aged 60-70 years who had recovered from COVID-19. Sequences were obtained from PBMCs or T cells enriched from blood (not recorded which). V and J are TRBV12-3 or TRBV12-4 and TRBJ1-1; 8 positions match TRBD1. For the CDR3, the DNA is TGTGCCAGCAGTTTAGAGACAGGGGCGGCTTTCTTT. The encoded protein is CASSLETGAAFF.